This T cell receptor (beta chain) was identified in a study of CD8 T cells in Susac syndrome. RNA was extracted with the RNeasy kit, and a quantity of roughly 0.45 to 1 ug was reverse transcribed using random hexamers. Across 54 Vbeta and 13 Jbeta, TCR beta CDR3 was amplified with immunoSEQ multiplex PCR. Using its own MiXCR run on the immunoSEQ multiplex PCR reads, TCRdb lists one record per CDR3 protein. The sample lists approximately 190,000 distinct CDR3 sequences, over 85% seen once, with approximately 0.098% in the top ten. Trimming left V 4 bases short and J 5 bases short, with 11 bases between. The CDR3 is 12 amino acids. Germline CDR1 is SQVTM and CDR2 is ANQGSEA. As controls, healthy donors matched for age and sex were used.

The chain couples TRBV29-1 to TRBJ1-1; a weak D match, TRBD1 (5 bases). The receptor's source is a human donor in good health. The sequencing sample was made of CD4+ T cells from PBMCs. The CDR3: CSVADGGTEAFF. The CDR3, as DNA: TGCAGCGTTGCCGACGGGGGGACTGAAGCTTTCTTT.